Here is one T cell receptor beta chain with its context. The data are from a study of identical twins. The cDNA had a unique molecular identifier and a template-switch universal primer site. TCRdb fed the 5' RACE reads into MiXCR, producing one record per CDR3 protein. The sample lists 520,000 or so distinct CDR3 sequences; roughly a fifth were seen once. The CDR3 totals 14 residues. Germline values: CDR1 DFQATT, CDR2 SNEGSKA (reference sequence). V was clipped by 3 bases and J by 5 bases, with 11 bases between them. This sample was also put to use in a study of T cells expressing NK-cell markers. As that study records: Among the experiments, several used an anti-gamma-delta TCR antibody to restrict sorting to alpha-beta TCR T cells. Leadership of the CD3+CD56-NKG2C+ fraction also belonged to these clonotypes in several donors.

The rearrangement uses TRBV20-1 and TRBJ1-6; no definite D call. The sequence came from a woman aged 18-30 years in good health. The sequenced material came from CD4+ T cells sorted from blood. The chain's CDR3 is CSASPAGDNSPLHF. CDR3 nucleotide sequence: TGCAGTGCTAGCCCCGCGGGCGATAATTCACCCCTCCACTTT.